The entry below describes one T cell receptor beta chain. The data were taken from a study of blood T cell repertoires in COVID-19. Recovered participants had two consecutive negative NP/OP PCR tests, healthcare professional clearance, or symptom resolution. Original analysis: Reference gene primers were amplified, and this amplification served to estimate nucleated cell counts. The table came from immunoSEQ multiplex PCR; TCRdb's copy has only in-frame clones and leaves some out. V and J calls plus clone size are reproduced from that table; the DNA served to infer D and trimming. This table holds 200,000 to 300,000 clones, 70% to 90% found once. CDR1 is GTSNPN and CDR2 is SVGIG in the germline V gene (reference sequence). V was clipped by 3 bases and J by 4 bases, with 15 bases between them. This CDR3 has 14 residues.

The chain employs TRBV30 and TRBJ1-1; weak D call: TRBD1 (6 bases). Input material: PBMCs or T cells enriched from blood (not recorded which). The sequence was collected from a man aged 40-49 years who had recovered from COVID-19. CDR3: CAWSNQGPSTEAFF. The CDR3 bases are TGTGCCTGGAGCAATCAGGGGCCCAGCACTGAAGCTTTCTTT.